The rows below give T cell receptor beta chains drawn from one sample of a study of cytomegalovirus exposure and HLA in healthy donors. Only in-frame clones appear in the TCRdb table, and some are missing; sequencing was by immunoSEQ multiplex PCR. Counted here are around 140,000 clones, around 78% occurring once; the ten biggest clones make up less than 2%. Sample: PBMCs. The origin of the receptors is a female donor in good health and CMV-seropositive. Each CDR3 is given with its conserved first and last residue. A D gene is named only where the DNA matches it firmly. Only some rows state a clone size, as once, few, many or a class for expanded clones.

TRBV4-2,TRBJ1-4,-,-,CASSGAGLTNEKLFF,TGTGCCAGCAGCGGGGCCGGGCTAACTAATGAAAAACTGTTTTTT
TRBV2,TRBJ2-7,TRBD1,-,CASSGNRGPYEQYF,TGTGCCAGCAGTGGTAACAGGGGCCCCTACGAGCAGTACTTC
TRBV7-2,TRBJ2-7,TRBD1,-,CASSLPGQGAGQYF,TGTGCCAGCAGCCTACCGGGACAGGGGGCAGGGCAGTACTTC
TRBV5-1,TRBJ2-1,TRBD1,-,CASRLTGSSYNEQFF,TGCGCCAGCAGGCTGACAGGGAGCTCCTACAATGAGCAGTTCTTC
TRBV11-2,TRBJ2-5,-,-,CASSSYREETQYF,TGTGCCAGCAGCTCATACAGGGAGGAGACCCAGTACTTC
TRBV5-1,TRBJ2-1,TRBD2,-,CASSTQILAGGANEQFF,TGCGCCAGCAGCACTCAGATACTAGCGGGGGGGGCCAATGAGCAGTTCTTC
TRBV2,TRBJ1-1,-,-,CASSGQGKISEAFF,TGTGCCAGCAGTGGTCAGGGAAAGATTAGTGAAGCTTTCTTT
TRBV2,TRBJ1-5,-,-,CASKGGLSNQPQHF,TGTGCCAGCAAGGGGGGGCTTAGCAATCAGCCCCAGCATTTT
TRBV9,TRBJ2-1,TRBD1,-,CASSDPTGRYNEQFF,TGTGCCAGCAGCGACCCGACAGGGCGGTACAATGAGCAGTTCTTC
TRBV2,TRBJ2-2,-,-,CASSGLDYWNTGELFF,TGTGCCAGCAGTGGGCTAGACTATTGGAACACCGGGGAGCTGTTTTTT
TRBV18,TRBJ2-5,TRBD2,-,CASSPAAGGQETQYF,TGTGCCAGCTCACCAGCGGCGGGGGGGCAGGAGACCCAGTACTTC
TRBV9,TRBJ2-7,-,-,CASSVDDSYYEQYF,TGTGCCAGCAGCGTAGATGACAGTTACTACGAGCAGTACTTC
TRBV19,TRBJ2-1,TRBD2,-,CASSRGNSGGALNEQFF,TGTGCCAGTAGTAGGGGGAACAGCGGGGGGGCGTTGAATGAGCAGTTCTTC
TRBV9,TRBJ2-1,TRBD2,-,CASSAPGTSGPPGSYNEQFF,TGTGCCAGCAGCGCCCCCGGGACTAGCGGGCCCCCCGGCTCCTACAATGAGCAGTTCTTC
TRBV10-3,TRBJ2-7,-,-,CAISESSSYEQYF,TGTGCCATCAGTGAGTCAAGTAGTTACGAGCAGTACTTC
TRBV5-1,TRBJ2-3,-,-,CASSLGVVRSTDTQYF,TGCGCCAGCAGCTTGGGCGTGGTGAGAAGCACAGATACGCAGTATTTT
TRBV4-1,TRBJ2-7,TRBD2,-,CASRPQAGGLHYEQYF,TGCGCCAGCAGGCCCCAAGCGGGGGGCCTCCACTACGAGCAGTACTTC
TRBV2,TRBJ2-7,TRBD2,-,CASSTFGTSGAYEQYF,TGTGCCAGCAGTACCTTCGGGACTAGCGGGGCCTACGAGCAGTACTTC
TRBV12-2,TRBJ1-1,-,-,CASRLEGGRNTEAFF,TGTGCAAGTCGCTTAGAGGGAGGACGGAACACTGAAGCTTTCTTT
TRBV19,TRBJ1-1,-,-,CASSISGEAAEAFF,TGTGCCAGTAGTATTAGTGGGGAAGCGGCTGAAGCTTTCTTT
TRBV5-1,TRBJ1-6,-,once,CASSLAGHHNSPLHF,TGCGCCAGCAGCTTGGCGGGACACCACAATTCACCCCTCCACTTT
TRBV15,TRBJ1-6,TRBD1,-,CATSRVQGASYNSPLHF,TGTGCCACCAGCAGAGTACAGGGGGCGTCTTATAATTCACCCCTCCACTTT
TRBV7-9,TRBJ2-2,TRBD1,-,CAVPTGNTAGELFF,TGTGCCGTACCGACAGGGAATACCGCCGGGGAGCTGTTTTTT
TRBV6-5,TRBJ2-5,-,-,CASSPMGQREETQYF,TGTGCCAGCAGCCCAATGGGACAGCGGGAAGAGACCCAGTACTTC
TRBV27,TRBJ2-2,TRBD2,few,CASRGLAGVTGELFF,TGTGCCAGCAGGGGATTAGCGGGAGTAACCGGGGAGCTGTTTTTT